This T cell receptor (beta chain) is from a study of OX40 agonist ivuxolimab in advanced cancers. Background for the entire study: Ivuxolimab was a fully human IgG2 agonistic monoclonal antibody targeting the costimulatory receptor OX40 (CD134). Intravenous ivuxolimab was administered to patients every 2 weeks at six dose levels: 0.01, 0.1, 0.3, 1.5, 3 and 10 mg/kg. The dose-escalation cohort was over 70% male with a mean age of around 64 years, ranging from roughly 23 to 90. Partial responses occurred in three dose-escalation patients: two with cutaneous melanoma and one with hepatocellular carcinoma. Prior anti-PD-1, anti-PD-L1 or anti-CTLA-4 therapy was permitted, and approximately 39% of dose-escalation patients had received checkpoint inhibitors. Peripheral TCRbeta sequencing aimed to test whether ivuxolimab altered TCR sequence diversity and caused clonal T-cell expansion. Of the roughly 51 patients in dose escalation, 19 had hepatocellular carcinoma, some 15 had melanoma, 9 had renal cell carcinoma and 9 had head and neck cancer. The paper reports the monotherapy dose-escalation portion (N of about 50 patients) of the phase I ivuxolimab trial.

The trial excluded patients who had a history of autoimmune disease or were on systemic immunosuppression. In every dose cohort, peripheral blood was drawn for TCR sequencing at baseline, cycle 4 day 1, and cycle 7 day 1. Samples came from an open-label, multicenter, first-in-human phase I dose-escalation trial of ivuxolimab. Adults with locally advanced or metastatic head and neck squamous cell, hepatocellular, melanoma or renal cell carcinoma were enrolled in the trial. Before TCR sequencing, CD4+ T cells and CD8+ T cells were sorted from peripheral blood as separate populations. To sequence the TCRbeta CDR3 region, genomic DNA was isolated from the sorted cells. The immunoSEQ Assay was used for sequencing of TCRbeta CDR3 regions. TCRdb stores this immuneACCESS table with in-frame sequences only. Part of the clones is absent; in the studies checked, under half of the shortfall reflects unresolved V genes, and no reason is known for the rest. Within this sample are fewer than 85,000 clones, with around 92% of them counted one time only. Together, the top ten hold approximately 2.4% of the sample.

Results and caveats for the whole study, not just this receptor: The antigen specificity of the peripheral T cells that underwent clonal expansion was not determined. After ivuxolimab, more expanded clones were found on average in CD8+ T cells than in CD4+ T cells. At doses of 0.1 to 3.0 mg/kg, clonal expansion of both CD4+ and CD8+ blood T cells was observed from baseline to week 6. Low levels of normalized T-cell clonal expansion were also seen in some patients who did not respond. Partial responders in the 0.1-3.0 mg/kg groups had among the lowest normalized peripheral clonal expansion, especially among CD8+ T cells.

Concerning this clone: The antigen it binds to is not known. Nothing much larger sits one base from this clone, and base qualities are not available.

Compared with germline, V lacks 5 bases and J lacks 7 bases; bases without a gene match: 18. Spanning cysteine to phenylalanine, the CDR3 consists of 17 amino acids. Kept here is only the CDR3 DNA, which spans 51 bases and is read in frame from base 1. Reading the germline V gene gives CDR1 SNHLY and CDR2 FYNNEI. The sample in question was CD4+ or CD8+ T cells sorted from blood, obtained in a trial of the OX40 agonist ivuxolimab. This chain is built from TRBV2 and TRBJ1-1; 8 junctional bases match TRBD1. The sequence was obtained from an adult with an advanced solid tumor such as melanoma, head and neck, liver or kidney cancer. Here is the DNA: TGTGCCAGCAGTTTTCGGCGGTCCGGACAGGGCAACGTTGAAGCTTTCTTT. Translated, this is CASSFRRSGQGNVEAFF.